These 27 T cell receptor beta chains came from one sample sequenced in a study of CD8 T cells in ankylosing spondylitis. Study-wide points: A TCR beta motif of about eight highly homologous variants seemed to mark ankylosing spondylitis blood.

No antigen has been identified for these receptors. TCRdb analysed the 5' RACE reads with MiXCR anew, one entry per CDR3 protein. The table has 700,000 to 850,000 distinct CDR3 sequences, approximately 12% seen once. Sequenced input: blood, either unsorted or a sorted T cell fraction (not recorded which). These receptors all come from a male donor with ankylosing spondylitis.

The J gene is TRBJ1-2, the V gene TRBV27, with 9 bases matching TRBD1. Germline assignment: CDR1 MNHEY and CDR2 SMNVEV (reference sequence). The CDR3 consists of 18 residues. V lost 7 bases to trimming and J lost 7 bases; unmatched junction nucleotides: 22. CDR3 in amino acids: CASTRRTDHRGRVSGYTF. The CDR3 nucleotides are TGTGCCAGCACTAGAAGGACCGATCACAGGGGGCGAGTAAGTGGCTACACCTTC.

This CDR3 is CASCPWGNEQFF. The DNA of the CDR3 is TGTGCCAGCTGCCCTTGGGGCAATGAGCAGTTCTTC. The chain is built from TRBV6-6 and TRBJ2-1; D is unresolved. Per the germline V gene, CDR1 is MNHNY and CDR2 is SVGAGI (reference sequence). The CDR3 runs to 12 residues. V shed 8 bases and J shed 6 bases, with 11 bases lying between them.

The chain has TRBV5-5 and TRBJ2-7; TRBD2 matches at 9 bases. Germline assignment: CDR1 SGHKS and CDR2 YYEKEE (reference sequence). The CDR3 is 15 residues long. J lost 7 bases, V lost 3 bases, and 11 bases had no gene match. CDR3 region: CASSWQLAGLKEQYF. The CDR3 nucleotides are TGTGCCAGCAGCTGGCAGCTAGCGGGATTGAAAGAGCAGTACTTC.

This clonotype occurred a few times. CDR3 region: CASSDLNQPQHF. The CDR3 DNA sequence: TGTGCCAGTTCGGACCTAAATCAGCCCCAGCATTTT. V usage is TRBV28 and J usage is TRBJ1-5, with D hard to call. The CDR3 is made up of 12 amino acids. The V end was cut by 9 bases, the J end by 4 bases, with 10 bases between. Germline loops: CDR1 MDHEN, CDR2 SYDVKM.

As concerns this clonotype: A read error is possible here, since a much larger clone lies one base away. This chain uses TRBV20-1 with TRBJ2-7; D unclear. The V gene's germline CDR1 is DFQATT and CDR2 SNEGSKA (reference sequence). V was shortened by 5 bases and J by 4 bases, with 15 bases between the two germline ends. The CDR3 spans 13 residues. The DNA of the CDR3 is TGCAGTGCTGGTTTGCCAGGAATATACGAGCAGTACTTC. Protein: CSAGLPGIYEQYF.

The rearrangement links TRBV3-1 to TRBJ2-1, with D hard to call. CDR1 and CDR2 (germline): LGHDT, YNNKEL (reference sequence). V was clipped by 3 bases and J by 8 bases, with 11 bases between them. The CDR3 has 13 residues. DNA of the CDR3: TGTGCCAGCAGCCATCAGGAAGGCCATGAGCAGTTCTTC. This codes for CASSHQEGHEQFF.

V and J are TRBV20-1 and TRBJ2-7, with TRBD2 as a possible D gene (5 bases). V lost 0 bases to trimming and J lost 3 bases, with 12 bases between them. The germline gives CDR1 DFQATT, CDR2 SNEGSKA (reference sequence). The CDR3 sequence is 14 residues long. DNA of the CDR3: TGCAGTGCTAGAGAGGGAGTGGGCGGCTACGAGCAGTACTTC. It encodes CSAREGVGGYEQYF.

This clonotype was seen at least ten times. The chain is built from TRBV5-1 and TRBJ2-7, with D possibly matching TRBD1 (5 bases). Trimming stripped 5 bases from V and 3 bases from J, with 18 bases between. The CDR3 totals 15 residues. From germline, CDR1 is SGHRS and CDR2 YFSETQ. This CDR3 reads CASRLTLQGSYEQYF. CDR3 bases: TGCGCCAGCAGATTAACCCTCCAGGGTAGCTACGAGCAGTACTTC. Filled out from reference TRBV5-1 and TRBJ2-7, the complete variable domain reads KAGVTQTPRYLIKTRGQQVTLSCSPISGHRSVSWYQQTPGQGLQFLFEYFSETQRNKGNFPGRFSGRQFSNSRSEMNVSTLELGDSALYLCASRLTLQGSYEQYFGPGTRLTVT.

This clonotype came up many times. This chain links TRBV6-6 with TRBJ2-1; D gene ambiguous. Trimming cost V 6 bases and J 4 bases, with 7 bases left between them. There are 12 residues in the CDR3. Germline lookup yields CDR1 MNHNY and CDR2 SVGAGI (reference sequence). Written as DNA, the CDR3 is TGTGCCAGCAGCTCGGCATACAATGAGCAGTTCTTC. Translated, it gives CASSSAYNEQFF.

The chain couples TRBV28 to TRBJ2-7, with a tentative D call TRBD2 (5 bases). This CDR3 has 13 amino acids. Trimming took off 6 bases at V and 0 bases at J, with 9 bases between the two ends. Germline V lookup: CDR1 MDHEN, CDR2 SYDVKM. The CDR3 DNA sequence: TGTGCCAGCAGGAAGCGGATCTCCTACGAGCAGTACTTC. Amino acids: CASRKRISYEQYF.

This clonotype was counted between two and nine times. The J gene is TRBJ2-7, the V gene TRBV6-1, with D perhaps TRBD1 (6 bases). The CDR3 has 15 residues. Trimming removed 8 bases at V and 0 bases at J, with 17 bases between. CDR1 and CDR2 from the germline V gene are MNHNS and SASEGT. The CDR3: CASSGAGRTSYEQYF. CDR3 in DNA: TGTGCCAGCTCAGGGGCAGGGCGTACCTCCTACGAGCAGTACTTC.

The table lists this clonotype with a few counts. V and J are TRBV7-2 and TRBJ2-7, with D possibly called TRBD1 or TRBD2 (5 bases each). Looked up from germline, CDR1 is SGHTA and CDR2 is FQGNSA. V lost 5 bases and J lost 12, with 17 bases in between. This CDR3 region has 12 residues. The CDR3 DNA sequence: TGTGCCAGCAGCATGAACAATCTCGGGGCGTACTTC. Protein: CASSMNNLGAYF. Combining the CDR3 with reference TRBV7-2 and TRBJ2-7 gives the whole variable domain GAGVSQSPSNKVTEKGKDVELRCDPISGHTALYWYRQSLGQGLEFLIYFQGNSAPDKSGLPSDRFSAERTGGSVSTLTIQRTQQEDSAVYLCASSMNNLGAYFGPGTRLTVT.

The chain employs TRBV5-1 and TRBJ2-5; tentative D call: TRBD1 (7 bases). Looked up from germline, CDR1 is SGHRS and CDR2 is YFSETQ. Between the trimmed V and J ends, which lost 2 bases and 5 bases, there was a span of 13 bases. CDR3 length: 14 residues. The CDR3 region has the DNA TGCGCCAGCAGCTTTACAGGGGAGGAGGAGACCCAGTACTTC. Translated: CASSFTGEEETQYF.

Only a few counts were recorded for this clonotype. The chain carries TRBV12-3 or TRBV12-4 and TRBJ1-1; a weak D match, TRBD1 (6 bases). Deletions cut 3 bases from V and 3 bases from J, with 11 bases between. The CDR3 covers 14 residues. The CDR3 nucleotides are TGTGCCAGCAGTTTGGACAGTCTGCACACTGAAGCTTTCTTT. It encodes CASSLDSLHTEAFF.

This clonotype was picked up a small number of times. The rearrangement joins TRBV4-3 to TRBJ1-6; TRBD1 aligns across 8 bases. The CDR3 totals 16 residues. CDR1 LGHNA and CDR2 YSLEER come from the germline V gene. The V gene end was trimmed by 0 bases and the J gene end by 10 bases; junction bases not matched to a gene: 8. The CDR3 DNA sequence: TGCGCCAGCAGCCAAGATGGACAGGGAACAGGATCACCCCTCCACTTT. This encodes CASSQDGQGTGSPLHF.

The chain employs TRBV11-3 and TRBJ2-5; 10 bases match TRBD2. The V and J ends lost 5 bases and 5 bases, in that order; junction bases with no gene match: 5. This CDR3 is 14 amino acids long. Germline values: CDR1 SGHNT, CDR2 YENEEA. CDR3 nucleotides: TGTGCCAGCAGCCCAGGGACTAGCGAGGAGACCCAGTACTTC. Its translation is CASSPGTSEETQYF.

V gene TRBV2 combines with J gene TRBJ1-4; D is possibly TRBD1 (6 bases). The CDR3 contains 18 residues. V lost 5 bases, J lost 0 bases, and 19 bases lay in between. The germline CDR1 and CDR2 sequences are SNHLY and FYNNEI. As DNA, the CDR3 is TGTGCCAGCAGTTGGATCAGGGGACCTCAAGCAACTAATGAAAAACTGTTTTTT. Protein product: CASSWIRGPQATNEKLFF.

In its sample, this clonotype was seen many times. The CDR3 nucleotides are TGTGCCAGCAGTTTCCACAATGAGCAGTTCTTC. Amino acid sequence: CASSFHNEQFF. This chain uses TRBV12-3 or TRBV12-4 with TRBJ2-1; D gene unclear. The CDR3 has 11 amino acids. V was pared by 3 bases and J by 5 bases, with 2 bases between.

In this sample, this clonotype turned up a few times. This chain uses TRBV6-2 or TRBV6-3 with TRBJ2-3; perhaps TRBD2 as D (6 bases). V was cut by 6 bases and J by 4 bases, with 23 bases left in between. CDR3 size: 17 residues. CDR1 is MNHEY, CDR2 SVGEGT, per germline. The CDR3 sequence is CASRGRGGNWAPDTQYF. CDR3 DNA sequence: TGTGCCAGCAGGGGCAGAGGCGGGAACTGGGCCCCAGATACGCAGTATTTT.

The CDR3, as DNA: TGTGCCAGCTCAGAGTATACAGGGGGCTATTACAATGAGCAGTTCTTC. This sequence encodes CASSEYTGGYYNEQFF. The chain uses TRBV18 and TRBJ2-1; 9 nucleotides match TRBD1. CDR1 KGHSH and CDR2 LQKENI come from the germline V gene. The CDR3 consists of 16 residues. J lost 4 bases, V lost 5 bases, and 9 bases had no gene match.

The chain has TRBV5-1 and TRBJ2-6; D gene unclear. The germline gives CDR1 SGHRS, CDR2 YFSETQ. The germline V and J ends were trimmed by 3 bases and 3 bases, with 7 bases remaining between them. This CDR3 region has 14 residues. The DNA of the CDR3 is TGCGCCAGCAGCTCCCTAGATGGGGCCAACGTCCTGACTTTC. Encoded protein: CASSSLDGANVLTF. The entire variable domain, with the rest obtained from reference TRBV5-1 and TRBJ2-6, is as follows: KAGVTQTPRYLIKTRGQQVTLSCSPISGHRSVSWYQQTPGQGLQFLFEYFSETQRNKGNFPGRFSGRQFSNSRSEMNVSTLELGDSALYLCASSSLDGANVLTFGAGSRLTVL.

As DNA, the CDR3 is TGTGCCAGCAGCTTGATGGGCCTGAACACCGGGGAGCTGTTTTTT. It codes for CASSLMGLNTGELFF. V is TRBV7-2 and J is TRBJ2-2; D unclear. CDR1 and CDR2 (germline): SGHTA, FQGNSA. Trimming shortened V by 3 bases and J by 1 base, and 9 bases separated the two germline ends. CDR3 length: 15 amino acids.

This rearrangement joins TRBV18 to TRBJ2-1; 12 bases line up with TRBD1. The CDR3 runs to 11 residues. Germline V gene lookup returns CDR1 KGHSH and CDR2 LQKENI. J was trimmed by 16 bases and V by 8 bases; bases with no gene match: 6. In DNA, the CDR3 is TGTGCCAGCGGCACCGGGACAGGGGGCTTCTTC. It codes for CASGTGTGGFF.

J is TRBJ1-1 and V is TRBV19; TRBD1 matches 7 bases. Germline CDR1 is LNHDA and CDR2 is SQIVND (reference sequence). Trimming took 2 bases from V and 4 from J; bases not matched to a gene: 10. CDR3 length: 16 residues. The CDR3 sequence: CASSIMRQGEGTEAFF. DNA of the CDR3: TGTGCCAGTAGTATAATGAGACAGGGCGAAGGCACTGAAGCTTTCTTT. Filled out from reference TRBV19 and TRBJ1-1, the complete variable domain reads DGGITQSPKYLFRKEGQNVTLSCEQNLNHDAMYWYRQDPGQGLRLIYYSQIVNDFQKGDIAEGYSVSREKKESFPLTVTSAQKNPTAFYLCASSIMRQGEGTEAFFGQGTRLTVV.

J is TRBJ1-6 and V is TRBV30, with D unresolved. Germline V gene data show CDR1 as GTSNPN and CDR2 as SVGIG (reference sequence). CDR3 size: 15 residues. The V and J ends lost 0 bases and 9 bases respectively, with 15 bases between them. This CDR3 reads CAWSVEATLGSPLHF. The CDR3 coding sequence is TGTGCCTGGAGTGTAGAAGCGACGCTGGGTTCACCCCTCCACTTT.

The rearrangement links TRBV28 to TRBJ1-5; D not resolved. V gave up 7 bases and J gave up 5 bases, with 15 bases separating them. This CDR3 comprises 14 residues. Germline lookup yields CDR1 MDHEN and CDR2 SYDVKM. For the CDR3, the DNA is TGTGCCAGCACCATACCAACAGTTTATCAGCCCCAGCATTTT. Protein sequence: CASTIPTVYQPQHF.

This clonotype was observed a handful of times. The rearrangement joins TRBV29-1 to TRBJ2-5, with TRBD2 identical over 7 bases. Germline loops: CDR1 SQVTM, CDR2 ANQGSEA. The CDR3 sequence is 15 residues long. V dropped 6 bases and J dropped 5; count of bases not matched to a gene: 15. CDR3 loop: CSVGRDLGAGETQYF. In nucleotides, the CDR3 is TGCAGCGTAGGGAGGGACCTCGGGGCAGGGGAGACCCAGTACTTC.